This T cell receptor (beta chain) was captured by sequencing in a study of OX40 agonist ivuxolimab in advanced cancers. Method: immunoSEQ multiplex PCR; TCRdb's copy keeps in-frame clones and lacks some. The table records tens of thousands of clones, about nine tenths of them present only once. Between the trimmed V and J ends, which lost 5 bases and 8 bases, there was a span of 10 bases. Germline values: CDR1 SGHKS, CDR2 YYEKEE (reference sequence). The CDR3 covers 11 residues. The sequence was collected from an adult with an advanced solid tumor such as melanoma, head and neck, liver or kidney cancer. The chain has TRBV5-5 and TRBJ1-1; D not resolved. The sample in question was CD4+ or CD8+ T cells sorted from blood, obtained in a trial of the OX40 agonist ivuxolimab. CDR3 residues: CASSLTLEAFF. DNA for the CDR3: TGTGCCAGCAGTTTAACCTTAGAAGCTTTCTTT.